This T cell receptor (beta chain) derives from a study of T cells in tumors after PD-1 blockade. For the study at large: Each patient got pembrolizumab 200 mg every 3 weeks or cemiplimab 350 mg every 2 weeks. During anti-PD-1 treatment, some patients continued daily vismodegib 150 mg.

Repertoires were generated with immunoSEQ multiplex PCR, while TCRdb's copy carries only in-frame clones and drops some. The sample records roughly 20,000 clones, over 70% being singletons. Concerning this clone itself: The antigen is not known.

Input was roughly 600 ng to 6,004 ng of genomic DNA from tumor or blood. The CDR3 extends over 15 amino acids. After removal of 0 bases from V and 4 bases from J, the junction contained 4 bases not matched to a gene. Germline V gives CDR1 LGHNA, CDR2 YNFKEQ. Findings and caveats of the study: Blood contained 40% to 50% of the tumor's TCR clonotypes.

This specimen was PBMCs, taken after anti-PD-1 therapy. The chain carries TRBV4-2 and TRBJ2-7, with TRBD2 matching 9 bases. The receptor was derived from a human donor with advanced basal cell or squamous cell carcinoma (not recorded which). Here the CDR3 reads CASSQDAAGGYEQYF. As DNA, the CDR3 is TGTGCCAGCAGCCAAGATGCAGCGGGGGGTTACGAGCAGTACTTC.